This T cell receptor (beta chain) appears in the sequencing data of a study of spatial heterogeneity in lung cancer. V was cut by 1 base and J by 4 bases, with 9 bases left in between. From germline, CDR1 is SEHNR and CDR2 FQNEAQ (reference sequence). The CDR3 is 14 residues long. One entry per CDR3 protein results from TCRdb running MiXCR on the 5' RACE reads. The sample shows about 45,000 distinct CDR3 sequences, 6.8% of them seen only once. A word on this clonotype: What it binds is unknown.

Study outcomes and limitations: Ubiquitous expanded tumor TCRs were observed in blood more at resection than follow-up.

As to time point: sample taken at primary tumor resection. TCRs were sequenced from unsorted whole RNA of tumor, nontumor lung or PBMC. The origin of this receptor is a female donor with early-stage non-small cell lung cancer. The gene calls are TRBV7-9 and TRBJ2-3; D possibly matches TRBD1 or TRBD2 (5 bases each). Here the sequenced sample was PBMCs, taken at surgery. The CDR3 DNA sequence: TGTGCCAGCAGCTTAGGAGGGGACCCAGATACGCAGTATTTT. Residues: CASSLGGDPDTQYF.